The rows below give T cell receptor beta chains drawn from one sample of a study of early T cells in non-severe SARS-CoV-2 infection. TCRdb reanalysed the 5' RACE reads using MiXCR and keeps one entry per CDR3 protein. The sample records 75,000 to 80,000 distinct CDR3 sequences, 8.5% to 10% being singletons. The sample comprised whole blood. Receptors originate from an adult who was a healthcare worker with PCR-confirmed SARS-CoV-2 infection or an uninfected control (not recorded which). Each CDR3 is given with its conserved first and last residue. The D gene is left open where the match is weak. Only some rows state a clone size, as once, few, many or a class for expanded clones.

d_call: -
v_call: TRBV28
j_call: TRBJ2-7
clone_size: -
cdr3_aa: CASSFTPSSSYEQYF
cdr3_nt: TGTGCCAGCAGTTTTACCCCTAGCAGTTCCTACGAGCAGTACTTC

d_call: TRBD2
v_call: TRBV9
j_call: TRBJ2-7
clone_size: few
cdr3_aa: CASSPRLAGDEQYF
cdr3_nt: TGTGCCAGCAGCCCCCGACTAGCGGGAGACGAGCAGTACTTC

d_call: -
v_call: TRBV7-9
j_call: TRBJ2-3
clone_size: few
cdr3_aa: CASSSLTDTQYF
cdr3_nt: TGTGCCAGCAGCTCCCTCACAGATACGCAGTATTTT

d_call: -
v_call: TRBV4-1
j_call: TRBJ2-3
clone_size: -
cdr3_aa: CASSQDGGGTGTDTQYF
cdr3_nt: TGCGCCAGCAGCCAAGATGGAGGGGGTACGGGCACAGATACGCAGTATTTT

d_call: -
v_call: TRBV3-1
j_call: TRBJ1-2
clone_size: many
cdr3_aa: CASSPRGGGYGYTF
cdr3_nt: TGTGCCAGCAGCCCCCGGGGAGGGGGTTATGGCTACACCTTC

d_call: -
v_call: TRBV10-3
j_call: TRBJ1-1
clone_size: many
cdr3_aa: CAIRSTEPPEAFF
cdr3_nt: TGTGCCATCAGGTCGACAGAGCCCCCTGAAGCTTTCTTT

d_call: TRBD2
v_call: TRBV7-9
j_call: TRBJ2-3
clone_size: many
cdr3_aa: CASSQRPSGSGFTDTQYF
cdr3_nt: TGTGCCAGCAGCCAAAGGCCTAGCGGGAGTGGGTTCACAGATACGCAGTATTTT

d_call: TRBD2
v_call: TRBV12-3/TRBV12-4
j_call: TRBJ2-1
clone_size: many
cdr3_aa: CASSPRGVGDFLREQFF
cdr3_nt: TGTGCCAGTAGTCCCCGGGGGGTGGGGGATTTCCTTCGGGAGCAGTTCTTC

d_call: TRBD1
v_call: TRBV10-3
j_call: TRBJ2-2
clone_size: many
cdr3_aa: CAIRTGGNTGELFF
cdr3_nt: TGTGCCATCAGAACAGGGGGGAACACCGGGGAGCTGTTTTTT

d_call: -
v_call: TRBV28
j_call: TRBJ2-2
clone_size: -
cdr3_aa: CASRPPQINTGELFF
cdr3_nt: TGTGCCAGCAGACCCCCTCAAATAAACACCGGGGAGCTGTTTTTT

d_call: -
v_call: TRBV11-2
j_call: TRBJ2-5
clone_size: many
cdr3_aa: CASSQGLQETQYF
cdr3_nt: TGTGCCAGCAGCCAGGGACTCCAAGAGACCCAGTACTTC

d_call: -
v_call: TRBV18
j_call: TRBJ1-2
clone_size: many
cdr3_aa: CASSPPMSDHYGYTF
cdr3_nt: TGTGCCAGCTCACCACCCATGTCGGATCACTATGGCTACACCTTC

d_call: TRBD2
v_call: TRBV7-9
j_call: TRBJ2-1
clone_size: -
cdr3_aa: CASSSLGGGPHNEQFF
cdr3_nt: TGTGCCAGCAGCTCCCTCGGGGGGGGGCCCCACAATGAGCAGTTCTTC

d_call: TRBD2
v_call: TRBV27
j_call: TRBJ2-1
clone_size: -
cdr3_aa: CASNPTSRTSGRMVQFF
cdr3_nt: TGTGCCAGCAACCCCACGTCGCGGACTAGCGGGAGGATGGTGCAGTTCTTC

d_call: -
v_call: TRBV24-1
j_call: TRBJ1-5
clone_size: few
cdr3_aa: CATTLAPCRNQPQHF
cdr3_nt: TGTGCCACCACCCTTGCTCCATGTCGCAATCAGCCCCAGCATTTT

d_call: -
v_call: TRBV6-4
j_call: TRBJ2-3
clone_size: medium-sized
cdr3_aa: CASSAGGPTDTQYF
cdr3_nt: TGTGCCAGCAGTGCGGGCGGACCCACAGATACGCAGTATTTT

d_call: -
v_call: TRBV28
j_call: TRBJ2-7
clone_size: few
cdr3_aa: CASSSPAPFRPEQYF
cdr3_nt: TGTGCCAGCAGTTCTCCCGCCCCCTTTAGGCCCGAGCAGTACTTC

d_call: TRBD1
v_call: TRBV3-1
j_call: TRBJ1-2
clone_size: -
cdr3_aa: CASSQVVTGGGYTF
cdr3_nt: TGTGCCAGCAGCCAAGTCGTTACAGGGGGCGGCTACACCTTC

d_call: TRBD1
v_call: TRBV5-1
j_call: TRBJ2-7
clone_size: many
cdr3_aa: CASSRDPGQTYEQYF
cdr3_nt: TGCGCCAGCAGCCGCGATCCGGGACAGACCTACGAGCAGTACTTC

d_call: TRBD2
v_call: TRBV24-1
j_call: TRBJ2-1
clone_size: -
cdr3_aa: CATSVTTSGSTEQFF
cdr3_nt: TGTGCCACCAGTGTTACGACTAGCGGGAGTACGGAGCAGTTCTTC

d_call: -
v_call: TRBV28
j_call: TRBJ2-7
clone_size: few
cdr3_aa: CASSPLGITGSGEQYF
cdr3_nt: TGTGCCAGCAGTCCCCTAGGAATCACGGGATCGGGCGAGCAGTACTTC